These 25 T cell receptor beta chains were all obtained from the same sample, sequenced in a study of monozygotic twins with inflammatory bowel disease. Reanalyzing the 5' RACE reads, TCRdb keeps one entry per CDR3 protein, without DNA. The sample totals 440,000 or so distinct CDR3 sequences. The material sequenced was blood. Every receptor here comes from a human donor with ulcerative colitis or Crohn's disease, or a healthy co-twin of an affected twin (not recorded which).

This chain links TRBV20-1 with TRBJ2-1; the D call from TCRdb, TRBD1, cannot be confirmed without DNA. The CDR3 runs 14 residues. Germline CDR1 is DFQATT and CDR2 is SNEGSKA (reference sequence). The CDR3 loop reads CSARHRTGANEQFF.

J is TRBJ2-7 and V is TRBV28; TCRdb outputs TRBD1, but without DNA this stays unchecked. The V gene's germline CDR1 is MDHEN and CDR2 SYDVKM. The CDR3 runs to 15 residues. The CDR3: CASSFPLTGVVEQYF. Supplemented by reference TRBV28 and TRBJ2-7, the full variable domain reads DVKVTQSSRYLVKRTGEKVFLECVQDMDHENMFWYRQDPGLGLRLIYFSYDVKMKEKGDIPEGYSVSREKKERFSLILESASTNQTSMYLCASSFPLTGVVEQYFGPGTRLTVT.

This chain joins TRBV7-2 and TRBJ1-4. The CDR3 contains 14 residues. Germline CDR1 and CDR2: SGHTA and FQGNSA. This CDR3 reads CASSLGGEGEKLFF.

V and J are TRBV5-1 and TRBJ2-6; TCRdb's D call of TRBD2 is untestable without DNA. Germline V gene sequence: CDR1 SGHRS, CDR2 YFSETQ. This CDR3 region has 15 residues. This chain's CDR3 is CASSRAGDGANVLTF.

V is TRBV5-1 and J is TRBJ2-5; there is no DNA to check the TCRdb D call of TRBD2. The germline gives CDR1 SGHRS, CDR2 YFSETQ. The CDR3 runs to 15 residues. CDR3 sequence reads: CASSKSGTHQETQYF.

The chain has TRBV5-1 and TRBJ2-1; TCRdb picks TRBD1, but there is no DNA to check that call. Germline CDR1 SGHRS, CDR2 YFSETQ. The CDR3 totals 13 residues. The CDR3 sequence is CASSLRGIDEQFF.

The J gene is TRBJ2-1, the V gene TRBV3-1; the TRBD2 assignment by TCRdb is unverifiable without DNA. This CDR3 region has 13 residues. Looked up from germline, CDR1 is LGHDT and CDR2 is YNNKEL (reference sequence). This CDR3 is CASSGTRGDEQFF.

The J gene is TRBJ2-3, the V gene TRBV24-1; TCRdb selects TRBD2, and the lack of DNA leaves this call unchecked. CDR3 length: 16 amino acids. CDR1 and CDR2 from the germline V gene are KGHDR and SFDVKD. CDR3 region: CATSDWTSGSADTQYF.

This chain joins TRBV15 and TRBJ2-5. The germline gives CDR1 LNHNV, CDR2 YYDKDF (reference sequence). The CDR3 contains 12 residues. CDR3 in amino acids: CATSRDIETQYF.

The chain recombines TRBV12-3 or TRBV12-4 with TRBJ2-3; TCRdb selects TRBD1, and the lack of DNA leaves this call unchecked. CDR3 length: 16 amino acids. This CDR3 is CASSFPRQVWPDTQYF.

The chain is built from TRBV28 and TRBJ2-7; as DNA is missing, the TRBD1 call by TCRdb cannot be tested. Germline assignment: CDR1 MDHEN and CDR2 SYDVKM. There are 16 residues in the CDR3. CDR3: CASSLSGSRDAYEQYF.

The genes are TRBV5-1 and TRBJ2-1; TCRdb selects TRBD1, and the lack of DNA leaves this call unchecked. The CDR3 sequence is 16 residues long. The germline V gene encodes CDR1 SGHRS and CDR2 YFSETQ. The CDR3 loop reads CASSLASGGNYNEQFF.

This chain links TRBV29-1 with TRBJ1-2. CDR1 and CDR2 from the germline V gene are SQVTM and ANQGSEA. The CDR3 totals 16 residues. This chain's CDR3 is CSVEGVSGSGNYGYTF.

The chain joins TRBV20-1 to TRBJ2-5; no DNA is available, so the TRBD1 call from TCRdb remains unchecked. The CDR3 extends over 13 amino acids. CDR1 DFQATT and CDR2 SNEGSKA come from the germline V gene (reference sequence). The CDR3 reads CSARLGAQETQYF.

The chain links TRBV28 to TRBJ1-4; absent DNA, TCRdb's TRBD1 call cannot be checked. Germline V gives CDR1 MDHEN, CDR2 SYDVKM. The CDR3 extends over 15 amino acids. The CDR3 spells CASSSLGTGDEKLFF.

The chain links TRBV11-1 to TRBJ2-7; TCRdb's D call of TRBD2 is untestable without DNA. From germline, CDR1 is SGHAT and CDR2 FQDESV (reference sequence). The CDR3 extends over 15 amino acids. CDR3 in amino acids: CASSLGSGSIYEQYF.

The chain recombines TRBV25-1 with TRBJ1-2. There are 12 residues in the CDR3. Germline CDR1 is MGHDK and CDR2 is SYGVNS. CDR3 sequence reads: CASSEATYGYTF.

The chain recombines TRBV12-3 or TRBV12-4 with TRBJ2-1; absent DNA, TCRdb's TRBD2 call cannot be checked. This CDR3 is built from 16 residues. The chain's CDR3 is CASATGTSGSNNEQFF.

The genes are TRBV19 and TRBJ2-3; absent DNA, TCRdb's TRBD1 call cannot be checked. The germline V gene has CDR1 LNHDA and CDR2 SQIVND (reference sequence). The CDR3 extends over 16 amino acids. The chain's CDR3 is CASSMPGGISTDTQYF. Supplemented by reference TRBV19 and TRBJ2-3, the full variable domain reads DGGITQSPKYLFRKEGQNVTLSCEQNLNHDAMYWYRQDPGQGLRLIYYSQIVNDFQKGDIAEGYSVSREKKESFPLTVTSAQKNPTAFYLCASSMPGGISTDTQYFGPGTRLTVL.

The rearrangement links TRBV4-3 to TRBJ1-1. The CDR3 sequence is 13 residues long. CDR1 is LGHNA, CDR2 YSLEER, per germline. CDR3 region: CASSQEHNTEAFF.

The chain's CDR3 is CSAQGTQNEKLFF. The chain couples TRBV20-1 to TRBJ1-4; TCRdb names TRBD1, which stays unverified in the absence of DNA. CDR1 and CDR2 from the germline V gene are DFQATT and SNEGSKA (reference sequence). The CDR3 contains 13 residues.

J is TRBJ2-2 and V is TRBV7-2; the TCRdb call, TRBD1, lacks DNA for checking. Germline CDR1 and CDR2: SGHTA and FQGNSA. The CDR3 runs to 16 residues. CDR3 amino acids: CASSLLPGLDTGELFF.

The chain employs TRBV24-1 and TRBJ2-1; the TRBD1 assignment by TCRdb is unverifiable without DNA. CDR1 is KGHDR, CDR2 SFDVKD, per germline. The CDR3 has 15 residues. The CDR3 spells CATKAGQGSYNEQFF.

The CDR3 spells CASSFGDRFFYGYTF. The rearrangement joins TRBV5-1 to TRBJ1-2; the D call of TRBD1 rests on TCRdb alone, since no DNA is present to check it. CDR3 length: 15 residues. CDR1 and CDR2 (germline): SGHRS, YFSETQ.

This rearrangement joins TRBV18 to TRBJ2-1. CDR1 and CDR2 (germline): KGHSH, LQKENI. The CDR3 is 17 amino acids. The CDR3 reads CASSPPGGAVFLNEQFF.